This is a list of T cell receptor beta chains from one sample in a study of T-cell memory formation after mild COVID-19. TCRdb called the 5' RACE reads again in MiXCR, with one record for every CDR3 protein. The sample yields about 350,000 distinct CDR3 sequences, roughly an eighth seen once. The sample was PBMCs or a T cell subset sorted from them (not recorded which). These receptors came from a man between 18 and 35 years old who had mild COVID-19 (a few samples of this study predate the infection). Cell type and time point are not known. The CDR3 runs from the conserved cysteine through the conserved F or W. A D gene is named only where the DNA matches it firmly. Only part of the rows carry a size: once, few, many, or a class if the clone is expanded.

d_gene	v_gene	j_gene	abundance	len	CDR3nt	CDR3aa
TRBD1	TRBV20-1	TRBJ2-5	.	15	TGCAGTGTCGACAGGGGCCTACTGACCCAAGAGACCCAGTACTTC	CSVDRGLLTQETQYF
TRBD2	TRBV6-1	TRBJ2-5	.	16	TGTGCCAGCAGTCGACTAGCGGGGGGCTCACCTGGTTCCCAGTACTTC	CASSRLAGGSPGSQYF
.	TRBV7-9	TRBJ2-2	many	13	TGTGCCAGCAGCTTCGGAAACACCGGGGAGCTGTTTTTT	CASSFGNTGELFF
.	TRBV12-3/TRBV12-4	TRBJ2-5	few	15	TGTGCCAGCAGTTTTGGGACGACTCAAAGAGAGACCCAGTACTTC	CASSFGTTQRETQYF
.	TRBV7-9	TRBJ2-5	few	17	TGTGCCAGCAGCCTCGGGACCTCATTGTTCCAGGGAGAGACCCAGTACTTC	CASSLGTSLFQGETQYF
.	TRBV20-1	TRBJ2-7	few	17	TGCAGTGCTAGAGATGGGGGTGGCACGGCGTTCGGGTTCGAGCAGTACTTC	CSARDGGGTAFGFEQYF
TRBD1	TRBV18	TRBJ1-1	few	12	TGTGCCAGCTCACTAGACAGGGTTGAGGCTTTCTTT	CASSLDRVEAFF
.	TRBV20-1	TRBJ1-5	few	14	TGCAGTGCCGCGGTGAAGCATAGCAATCAGCCCCAGCATTTT	CSAAVKHSNQPQHF
.	TRBV12-3/TRBV12-4	TRBJ1-1	many	11	TGTGCCAGCAGTTTAGGCTCTGAAGCTTTCTTT	CASSLGSEAFF
.	TRBV6-5	TRBJ1-5	.	14	TGTGCCAGCAGCCAACTGTATAGCAATCAGCCCCAGCATTTT	CASSQLYSNQPQHF
TRBD1	TRBV6-5	TRBJ1-1	.	15	TGTGCCAGCAGTCTTATACCGGGACAGGGGACTGAAGCTTTCTTT	CASSLIPGQGTEAFF
TRBD2	TRBV6-2/TRBV6-3	TRBJ2-3	few	15	TGTGCCAGCAGTTATGGGAGCGGGGACCCTGATACGCAGTATTTT	CASSYGSGDPDTQYF
TRBD1	TRBV27	TRBJ2-3	.	14	TGTGCCAGCTCAAAGGGGGCCCGCGCAGATACGCAGTATTTT	CASSKGARADTQYF
.	TRBV12-3/TRBV12-4	TRBJ2-6	.	19	TGTGCCAGCAGTCCCATTTCGGACAGCGCACTCTCTGGGGCCAACGTCCTGACTTTC	CASSPISDSALSGANVLTF
.	TRBV12-5	TRBJ2-1	many	13	TGTGCTAGTGGCCTGACCGCGGACAATGAGCAGTTCTTC	CASGLTADNEQFF
.	TRBV5-1	TRBJ1-1	.	15	TGCGCCAGCAGCTTGGGACCGACCCTGAACACTGAAGCTTTCTTT	CASSLGPTLNTEAFF
TRBD1	TRBV5-1	TRBJ1-1	few	15	TGCGCCAGCACTCGACAGGGTGCCTCTAACACTGAAGCTTTCTTT	CASTRQGASNTEAFF
TRBD2	TRBV11-2	TRBJ2-7	.	13	TGTGCCAGCAGCAGACTAGCGGACTACGAGCAGTACTTC	CASSRLADYEQYF
TRBD1	TRBV6-1	TRBJ1-2	few	12	TGTGCCAGCGGGGCAGGGGGCCTTGGCTACACCTTC	CASGAGGLGYTF
.	TRBV5-4	TRBJ1-5	few	16	TGTGCCAGCAGCGGGGGCCCCGACACCGGCAATCAGCCCCAGCATTTT	CASSGGPDTGNQPQHF
.	TRBV10-3	TRBJ1-1	.	14	TGTGCCATCAGTGATCAGGGAACGAACACTGAAGCTTTCTTT	CAISDQGTNTEAFF
.	TRBV10-1	TRBJ1-1	.	14	TGCGCCAGCAGCGCCCTAAAATCGGCGGGAGAAGCTTTCTTT	CASSALKSAGEAFF
.	TRBV6-6	TRBJ1-6	.	15	TGTGCCAGCTGGCCCACGGACATCTATAATTCACCCCTCCACTTT	CASWPTDIYNSPLHF
.	TRBV10-3	TRBJ2-5	.	16	TGTGCCATCAGTGGAGGTCAGGGAGAGACACAAGAGACCCAGTACTTC	CAISGGQGETQETQYF
.	TRBV20-1	TRBJ2-3	few	15	TGCAGTGCTGAACAGGGGCGGGGGGTGACAGATACGCAGTATTTT	CSAEQGRGVTDTQYF
.	TRBV7-8	TRBJ2-3	.	13	TGTGCCAGCAGCCCCAGACCTCAAGATACGCAGTATTTT	CASSPRPQDTQYF
TRBD1	TRBV4-3	TRBJ2-7	.	18	TGCGCCAGCAGCCCACACCGGGGGACAGGGTCAAGGGGCTACGAGCAGTACTTC	CASSPHRGTGSRGYEQYF
.	TRBV12-3/TRBV12-4	TRBJ2-4	few	18	TGTGCCAGCACCCCTTCGGGACTTAAATCTATGGGCAAAAACATTCAGTACTTC	CASTPSGLKSMGKNIQYF
TRBD1	TRBV24-1	TRBJ2-1	many	14	TGTGCCACCAGTGATTCCTTGACAGGGGATGAGCAGTTCTTC	CATSDSLTGDEQFF
.	TRBV5-6	TRBJ2-3	.	16	TGTGCCAGCAGCTTGTCACTACTAGGGGTGACAGATACGCAGTATTTT	CASSLSLLGVTDTQYF
.	TRBV7-9	TRBJ1-1	.	13	TGTGCCAGCAGCTTAGGACAACCCTCGGAGGCTTTCTTT	CASSLGQPSEAFF
.	TRBV3-1	TRBJ2-7	few	16	TGTGCCAGCAGCCAAGACCTCTCAGGCAGCCCCTACGAGCAGTACTTC	CASSQDLSGSPYEQYF
.	TRBV12-3/TRBV12-4	TRBJ1-4	.	14	TGTGCCAGCAGACCCAGGGAATCTTATGAAAAACTGTTTTTT	CASRPRESYEKLFF
.	TRBV6-2/TRBV6-3	TRBJ1-5	.	13	TGTGCCAGCACCCCAGGGAGCAATCAGCCCCAGCATTTT	CASTPGSNQPQHF
TRBD2	TRBV20-1	TRBJ2-1	.	13	TGCAGTGTTCCGGGACTAGGATCCGATGAGCAGTTCTTC	CSVPGLGSDEQFF
.	TRBV18	TRBJ2-6	.	18	TGTGCCAGCTCACCACTCCCGGCAAGCAGGTCGGGGGCCAACGTCCTGACTTTC	CASSPLPASRSGANVLTF
TRBD1	TRBV29-1	TRBJ1-5	.	14	TGCAGCGTCGGGGCGACAGGGAGAAATCAGCCCCAGCATTTT	CSVGATGRNQPQHF
.	TRBV4-3	TRBJ1-4	.	11	TGCGCCAGCAGCCAACACGGGAGACTGTTTTTT	CASSQHGRLFF
.	TRBV3-1	TRBJ1-4	.	15	TGTGCCAGCAGCCTCTCCGGGGGACCTAATGAAAAACTGTTTTTT	CASSLSGGPNEKLFF
TRBD1	TRBV3-1	TRBJ2-5	few	15	TGTGCCAGCAGCCAGCGGGACAGGGATGTCGAGACCCAGTACTTC	CASSQRDRDVETQYF
.	TRBV6-2/TRBV6-3	TRBJ1-5	few	17	TGTGCCAGCAGCCCGGGCAGGGGCCCATATAGCAATCAGCCCCAGCATTTT	CASSPGRGPYSNQPQHF
.	TRBV29-1	TRBJ2-1	.	14	TGCAGCGTTGTTCGCCAGAACTCCTACAATGAGCAGTTCTTC	CSVVRQNSYNEQFF
.	TRBV27	TRBJ2-2	few	14	TGTGCCAGCAGTTTAGGTTGGAAAGGGGGGGAGCTGTTTTTT	CASSLGWKGGELFF
TRBD1	TRBV7-7	TRBJ2-7	.	13	TGTGCCAGCAGCCCAGGGGGCTGGAACGAGCAGTACTTC	CASSPGGWNEQYF
.	TRBV6-5	TRBJ2-7	many	15	TGTGCCAGCAGTTACGGTGGCAGCGACTCCTACGAGCAGTACTTC	CASSYGGSDSYEQYF
TRBD2	TRBV5-1	TRBJ2-3	many	17	TGCGCCAGCAGCTTGGAGACTAGCGGGGGCCCGGGGCATACGCAGTATTTT	CASSLETSGGPGHTQYF
.	TRBV28	TRBJ2-5	.	14	TGTGCCAGCAGTTTAGGGGGGGCCGGTGAGACCCAGTACTTC	CASSLGGAGETQYF
.	TRBV7-2	TRBJ1-2	many	14	TGTGCCAGCAGCTTAGACAGAACCACCTATGGCTACACCTTC	CASSLDRTTYGYTF
TRBD1	TRBV5-5	TRBJ2-7	few	15	TGTGCCAGCAGCTTGCAGGGGGACGTATCCTACGAGCAGTACTTC	CASSLQGDVSYEQYF